One T cell receptor beta chain is described in this entry. A J-beta primer mix and a sample-barcoded 5' primer were used in a second PCR of about 6 to 12 cycles. TCRdb used MiXCR to reprocess the 5' RACE reads, holding one entry per CDR3 protein. The table shows 1 million or so distinct CDR3 sequences, with around 25% occurring only once. V gave up 0 bases and J gave up 4 bases; unmatched junction bases: 6. CDR3 size: 17 residues. Germline lookup yields CDR1 SGHDN and CDR2 FVKESK. Healthy individuals of Caucasian origin from Russia, aged about 6 to 95, served as donors. These data originate in a study of blood T cells in healthy people across ages. Separately, the same data were catalogued under a study of T cells of mothers and their children.

The clonotype was recovered from a girl aged 2-15 years in good health. The chain has TRBV14 and TRBJ2-3, with 11 bases fitting TRBD2. Sequencing was carried out using blood. The DNA for the CDR3 is TGTGCCAGCAGCCAAGACGTAGCGGGGGGGCCCGCAGATACGCAGTATTTT. Its protein product is CASSQDVAGGPADTQYF.